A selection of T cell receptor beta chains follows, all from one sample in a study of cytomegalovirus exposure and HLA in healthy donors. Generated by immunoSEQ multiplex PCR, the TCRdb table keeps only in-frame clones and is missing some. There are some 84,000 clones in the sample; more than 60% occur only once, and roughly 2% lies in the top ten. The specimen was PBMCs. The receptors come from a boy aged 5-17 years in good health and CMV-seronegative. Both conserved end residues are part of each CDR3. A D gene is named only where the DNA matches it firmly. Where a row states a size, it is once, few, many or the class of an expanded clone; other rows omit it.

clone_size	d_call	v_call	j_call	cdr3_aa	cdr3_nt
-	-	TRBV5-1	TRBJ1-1	CASSLNRVMNTEAFF	TGCGCCAGCAGCTTGAATCGCGTCATGAACACTGAAGCTTTCTTT
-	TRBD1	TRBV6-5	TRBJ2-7	CASSYSTRGLYEQYF	TGTGCCAGCAGTTACTCGACCAGGGGGCTCTACGAGCAGTACTTC
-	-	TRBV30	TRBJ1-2	CAWSVVTGGYTF	TGTGCCTGGAGTGTAGTGACGGGTGGCTACACCTTC
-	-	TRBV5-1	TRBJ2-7	CASSLVDSYEQYF	TGCGCCAGCAGCTTGGTAGACTCCTACGAGCAGTACTTC
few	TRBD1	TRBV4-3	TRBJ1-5	CASSQDEGANQPQHF	TGCGCCAGCAGCCAAGATGAGGGGGCTAATCAGCCCCAGCATTTT
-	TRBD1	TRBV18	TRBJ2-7	CASSPQGQGLHEQYF	TGTGCCAGCTCACCACAGGGACAGGGGTTGCACGAGCAGTACTTC
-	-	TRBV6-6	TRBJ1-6	CASSYSHGQAGSPLHF	TGTGCCAGCAGTTACTCTCATGGGCAGGCGGGTTCACCCCTCCACTTT
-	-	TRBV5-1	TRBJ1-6	CASSDGIETGAYNSPLHF	TGCGCCAGCAGCGACGGAATCGAGACAGGCGCCTATAATTCACCCCTCCACTTT
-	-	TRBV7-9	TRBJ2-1	CASSRLTSGNEQFF	TGTGCCAGCAGCCGCCTTACTAGTGGCAATGAGCAGTTCTTC
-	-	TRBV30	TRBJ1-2	CAWSVSDYGYTF	TGTGCCTGGAGTGTTTCAGACTATGGCTACACCTTC
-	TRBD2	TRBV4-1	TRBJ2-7	CASSAGAGGLYEQYF	TGCGCCAGCAGTGCGGGTGCGGGGGGTCTCTACGAGCAGTACTTC